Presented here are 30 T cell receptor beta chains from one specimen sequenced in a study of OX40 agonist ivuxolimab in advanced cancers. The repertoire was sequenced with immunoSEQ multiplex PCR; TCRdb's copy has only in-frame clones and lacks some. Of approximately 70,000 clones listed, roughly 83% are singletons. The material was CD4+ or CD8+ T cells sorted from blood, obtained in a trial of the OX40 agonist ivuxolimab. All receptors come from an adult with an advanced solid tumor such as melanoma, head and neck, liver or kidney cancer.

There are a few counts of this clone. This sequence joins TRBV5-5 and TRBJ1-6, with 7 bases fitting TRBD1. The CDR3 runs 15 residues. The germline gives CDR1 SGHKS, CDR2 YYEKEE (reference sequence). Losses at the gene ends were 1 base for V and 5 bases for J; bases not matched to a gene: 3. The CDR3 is CASSLKGADNSPLHF. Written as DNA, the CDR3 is TGTGCCAGCAGCTTGAAGGGGGCCGATAATTCACCCCTCCACTTT.

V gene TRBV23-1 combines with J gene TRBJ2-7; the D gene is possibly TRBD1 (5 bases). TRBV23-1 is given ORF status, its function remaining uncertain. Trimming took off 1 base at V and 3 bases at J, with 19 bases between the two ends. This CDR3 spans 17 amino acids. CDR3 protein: CASSQFPDGAGRYEQYF. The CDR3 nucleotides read TGCGCCAGCAGTCAATTTCCGGATGGGGCAGGGCGCTACGAGCAGTACTTC.

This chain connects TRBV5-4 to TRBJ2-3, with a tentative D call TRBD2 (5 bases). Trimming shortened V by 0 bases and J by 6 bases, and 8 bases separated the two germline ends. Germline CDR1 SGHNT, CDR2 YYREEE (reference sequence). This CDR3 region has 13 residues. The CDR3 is CASSLAGVDTQYF. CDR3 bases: TGTGCCAGCAGCTTGGCCGGGGTCGATACGCAGTATTTT.

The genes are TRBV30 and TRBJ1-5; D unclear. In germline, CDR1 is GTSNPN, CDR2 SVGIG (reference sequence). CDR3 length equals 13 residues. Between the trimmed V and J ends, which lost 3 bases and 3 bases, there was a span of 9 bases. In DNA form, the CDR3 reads TGTGCCTGGAGCTCGGGAACCAATCAGCCCCAGCATTTT. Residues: CAWSSGTNQPQHF.

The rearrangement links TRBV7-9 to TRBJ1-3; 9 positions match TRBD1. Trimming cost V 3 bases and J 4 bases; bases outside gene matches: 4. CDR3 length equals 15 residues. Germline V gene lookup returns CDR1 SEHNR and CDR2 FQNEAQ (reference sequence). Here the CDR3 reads CASSLVGQGGNTIYF. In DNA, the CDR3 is TGTGCCAGCAGCTTGGTGGGACAGGGAGGAAACACCATATATTTT.

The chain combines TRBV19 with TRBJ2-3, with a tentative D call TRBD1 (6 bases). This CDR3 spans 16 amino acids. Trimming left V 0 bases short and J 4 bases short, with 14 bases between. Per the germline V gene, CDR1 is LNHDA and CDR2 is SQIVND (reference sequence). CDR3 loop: CASSIEMGAYSDTQYF. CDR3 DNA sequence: TGTGCCAGTAGTATAGAGATGGGGGCCTATTCAGATACGCAGTATTTT.

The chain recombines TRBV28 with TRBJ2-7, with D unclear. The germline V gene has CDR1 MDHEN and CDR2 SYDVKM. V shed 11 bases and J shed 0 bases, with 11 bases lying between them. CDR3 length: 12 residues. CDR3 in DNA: TGTGCCTCAAGCTACCCCTCCTACGAGCAGTACTTC. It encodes CASSYPSYEQYF.

The CDR3 spells CASSLPDWRDSYEQYF. For the CDR3, the DNA is TGTGCCAGCAGTCTCCCAGACTGGCGGGACTCCTACGAGCAGTACTTC. The chain recombines TRBV27 with TRBJ2-7, with a weak D call TRBD2 (6 bases). Looked up from germline, CDR1 is MNHEY and CDR2 is SMNVEV (reference sequence). The CDR3 contains 16 residues. V dropped 5 bases and J dropped 0 bases, with 17 bases sitting between them.

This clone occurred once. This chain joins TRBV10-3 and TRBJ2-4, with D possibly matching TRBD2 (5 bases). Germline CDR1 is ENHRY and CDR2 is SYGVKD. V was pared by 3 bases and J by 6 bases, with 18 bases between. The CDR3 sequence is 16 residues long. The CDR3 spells CAISDPAAGSVNIQYF. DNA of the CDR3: TGTGCCATCAGTGACCCGGCGGCTGGGAGTGTAAACATTCAGTACTTC.

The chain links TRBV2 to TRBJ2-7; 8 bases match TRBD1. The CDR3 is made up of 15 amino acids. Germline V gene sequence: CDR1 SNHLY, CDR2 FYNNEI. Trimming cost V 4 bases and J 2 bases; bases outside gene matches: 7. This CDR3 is CASSVQGQDPYEQYF. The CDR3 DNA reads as TGTGCCAGCAGTGTACAGGGACAGGACCCCTACGAGCAGTACTTC.

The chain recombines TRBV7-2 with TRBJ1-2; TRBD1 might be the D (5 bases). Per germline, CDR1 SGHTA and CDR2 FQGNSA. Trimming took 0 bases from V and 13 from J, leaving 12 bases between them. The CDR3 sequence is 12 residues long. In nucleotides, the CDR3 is TGTGCCAGCAGCTTAGCGCTGGGGGGGAGCACCTTC. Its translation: CASSLALGGSTF. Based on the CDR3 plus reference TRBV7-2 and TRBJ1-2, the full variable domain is GAGVSQSPSNKVTEKGKDVELRCDPISGHTALYWYRQSLGQGLEFLIYFQGNSAPDKSGLPSDRFSAERTGGSVSTLTIQRTQQEDSAVYLCASSLALGGSTFGSGTRLTVV.

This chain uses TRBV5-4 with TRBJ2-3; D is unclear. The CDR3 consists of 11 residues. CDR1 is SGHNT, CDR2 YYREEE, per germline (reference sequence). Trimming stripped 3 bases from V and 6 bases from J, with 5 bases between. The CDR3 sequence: CASSSGDTQYF. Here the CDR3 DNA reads TGTGCCAGCAGCTCCGGTGATACGCAGTATTTT.

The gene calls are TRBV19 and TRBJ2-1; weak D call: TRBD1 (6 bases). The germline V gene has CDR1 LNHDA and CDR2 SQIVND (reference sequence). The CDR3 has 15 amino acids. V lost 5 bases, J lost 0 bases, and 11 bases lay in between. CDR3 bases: TGTGCCAGTAGTCCAACAGGGCGCTCCTACAATGAGCAGTTCTTC. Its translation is CASSPTGRSYNEQFF.

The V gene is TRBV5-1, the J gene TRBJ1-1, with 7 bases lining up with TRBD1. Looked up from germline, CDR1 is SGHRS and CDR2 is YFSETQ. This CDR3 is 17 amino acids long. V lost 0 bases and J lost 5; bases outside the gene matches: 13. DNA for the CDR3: TGCGCCAGCAGCTTGGCGGCAGGGGGGATATTTGATACTGAAGCTTTCTTT. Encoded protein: CASSLAAGGIFDTEAFF.

The CDR3 nucleotides are TGTGCCAAATGGACAGATACGCAGTATTTT. Translation: CAKWTDTQYF. V usage is TRBV6-5 and J usage is TRBJ2-3; D not certain. The CDR3 is 10 amino acids. The V gene lost 10 bases and the J gene lost 3 bases, with 5 bases spanning the gap. The germline gives CDR1 MNHEY, CDR2 SVGAGI.

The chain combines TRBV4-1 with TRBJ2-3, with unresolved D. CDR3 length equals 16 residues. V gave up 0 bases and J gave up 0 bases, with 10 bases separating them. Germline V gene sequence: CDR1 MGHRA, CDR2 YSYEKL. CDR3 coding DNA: TGCGCCAGCAGCCAAGAAAAGTGGGCTAGCACAGATACGCAGTATTTT. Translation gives CASSQEKWASTDTQYF.

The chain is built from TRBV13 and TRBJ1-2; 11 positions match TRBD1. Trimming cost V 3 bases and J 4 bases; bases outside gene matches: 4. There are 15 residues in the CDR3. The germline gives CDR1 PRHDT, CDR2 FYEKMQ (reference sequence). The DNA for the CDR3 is TGTGCCAGCAGCTTGGGGGGACAGGGGGTCTATGGCTACACCTTC. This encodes CASSLGGQGVYGYTF.

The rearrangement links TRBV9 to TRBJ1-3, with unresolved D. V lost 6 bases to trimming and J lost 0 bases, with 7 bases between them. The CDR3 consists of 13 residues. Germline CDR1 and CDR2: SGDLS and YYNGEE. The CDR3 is CASTTVSGNTIYF. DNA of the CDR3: TGTGCCAGCACCACAGTCTCTGGAAACACCATATATTTT. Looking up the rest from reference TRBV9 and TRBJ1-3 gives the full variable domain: DSGVTQTPKHLITATGQRVTLRCSPRSGDLSVYWYQQSLDQGLQFLIQYYNGEERAKGNILERFSAQQFPDLHSELNLSSLELGDSALYFCASTTVSGNTIYFGEGSWLTVV.

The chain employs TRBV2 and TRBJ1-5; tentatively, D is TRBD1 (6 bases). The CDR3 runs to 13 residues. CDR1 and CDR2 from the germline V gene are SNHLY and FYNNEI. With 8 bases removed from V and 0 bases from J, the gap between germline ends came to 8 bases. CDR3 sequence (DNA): TGTGCCAGCCAGGGGAATAGCAATCAGCCCCAGCATTTT. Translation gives CASQGNSNQPQHF. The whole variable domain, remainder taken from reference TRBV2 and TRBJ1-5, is EPEVTQTPSHQVTQMGQEVILRCVPISNHLYFYWYRQILGQKVEFLVSFYNNEISEKSEIFDDQFSVERPDGSNFTLKIRSTKLEDSAMYFCASQGNSNQPQHFGDGTRLSIL.

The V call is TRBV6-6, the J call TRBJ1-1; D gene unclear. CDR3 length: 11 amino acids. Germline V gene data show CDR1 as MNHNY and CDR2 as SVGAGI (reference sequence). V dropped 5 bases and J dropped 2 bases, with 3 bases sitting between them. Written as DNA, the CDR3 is TGTGCCAGCAGTCCCAACACTGAAGCTTTCTTT. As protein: CASSPNTEAFF.

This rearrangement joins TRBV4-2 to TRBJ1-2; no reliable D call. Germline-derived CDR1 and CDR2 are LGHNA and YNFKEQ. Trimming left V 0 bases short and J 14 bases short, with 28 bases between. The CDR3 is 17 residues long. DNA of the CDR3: TGTGCCAGCAGCCAAGATTCCCCTGTATGGGCCCCCATGGCTACAACCTTC. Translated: CASSQDSPVWAPMATTF.

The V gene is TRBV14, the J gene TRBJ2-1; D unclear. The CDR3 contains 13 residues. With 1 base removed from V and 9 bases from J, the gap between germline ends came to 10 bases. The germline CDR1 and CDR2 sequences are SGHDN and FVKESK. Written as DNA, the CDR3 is TGTGCCAGCAGCCAAGTGGCAGGCTCTGAGCAGTTCTTC. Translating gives CASSQVAGSEQFF.

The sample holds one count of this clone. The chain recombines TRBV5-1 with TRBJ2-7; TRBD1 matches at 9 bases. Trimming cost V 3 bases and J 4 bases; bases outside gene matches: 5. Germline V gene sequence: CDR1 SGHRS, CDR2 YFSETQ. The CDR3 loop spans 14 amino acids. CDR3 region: CASSSRDRAYEQYF. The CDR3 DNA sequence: TGCGCCAGCAGCTCCCGGGACAGGGCATACGAGCAGTACTTC.

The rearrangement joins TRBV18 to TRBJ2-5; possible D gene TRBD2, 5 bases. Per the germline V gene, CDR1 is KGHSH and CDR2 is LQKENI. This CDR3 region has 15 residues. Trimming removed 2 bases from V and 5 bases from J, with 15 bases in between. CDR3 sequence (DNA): TGTGCCAGCTCACCATTTTCCCGGGAACCGGAGACCCAGTACTTC. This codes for CASSPFSREPETQYF.

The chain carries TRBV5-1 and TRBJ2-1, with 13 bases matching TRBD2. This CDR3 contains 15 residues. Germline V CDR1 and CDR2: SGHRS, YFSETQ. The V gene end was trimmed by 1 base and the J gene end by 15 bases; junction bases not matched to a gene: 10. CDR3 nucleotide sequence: TGCGCCAGCAGCTTGACCGGACTAGCGGGGGAACGACGGTTCTTC. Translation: CASSLTGLAGERRFF.

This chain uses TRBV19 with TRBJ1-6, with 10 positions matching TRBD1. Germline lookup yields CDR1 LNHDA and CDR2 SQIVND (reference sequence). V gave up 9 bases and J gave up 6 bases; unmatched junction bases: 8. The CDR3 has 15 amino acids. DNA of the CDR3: TGTGCCAGCTCCCGGACAGGGGGTACTAATTCACCCCTCCACTTT. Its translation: CASSRTGGTNSPLHF.

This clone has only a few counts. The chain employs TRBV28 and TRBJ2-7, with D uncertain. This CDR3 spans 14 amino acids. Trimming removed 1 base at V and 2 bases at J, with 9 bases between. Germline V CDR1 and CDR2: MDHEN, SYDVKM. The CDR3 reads CASSLSGPAYEQYF. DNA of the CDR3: TGTGCCAGCAGTTTATCCGGGCCGGCCTACGAGCAGTACTTC.

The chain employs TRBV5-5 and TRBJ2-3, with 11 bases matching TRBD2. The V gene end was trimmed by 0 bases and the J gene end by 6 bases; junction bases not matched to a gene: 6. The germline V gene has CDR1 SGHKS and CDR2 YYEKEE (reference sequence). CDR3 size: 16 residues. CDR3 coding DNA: TGTGCCAGCAGCTTGGGACTAGCGGGGTCCTCCGATACGCAGTATTTT. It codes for CASSLGLAGSSDTQYF.

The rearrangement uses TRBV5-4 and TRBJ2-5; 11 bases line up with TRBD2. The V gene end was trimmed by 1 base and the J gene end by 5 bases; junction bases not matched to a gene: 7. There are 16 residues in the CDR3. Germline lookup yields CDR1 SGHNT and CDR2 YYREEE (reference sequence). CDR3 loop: CASSLWASGGFETQYF. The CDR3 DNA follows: TGTGCCAGCAGCTTGTGGGCTAGCGGGGGGTTTGAGACCCAGTACTTC.

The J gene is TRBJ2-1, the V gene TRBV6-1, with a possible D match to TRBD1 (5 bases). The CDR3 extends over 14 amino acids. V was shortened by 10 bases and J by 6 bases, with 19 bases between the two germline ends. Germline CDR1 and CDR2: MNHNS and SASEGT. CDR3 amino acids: CATTPRDRVNEQFF. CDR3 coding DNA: TGTGCCACCACTCCCAGGGATCGAGTCAATGAGCAGTTCTTC.